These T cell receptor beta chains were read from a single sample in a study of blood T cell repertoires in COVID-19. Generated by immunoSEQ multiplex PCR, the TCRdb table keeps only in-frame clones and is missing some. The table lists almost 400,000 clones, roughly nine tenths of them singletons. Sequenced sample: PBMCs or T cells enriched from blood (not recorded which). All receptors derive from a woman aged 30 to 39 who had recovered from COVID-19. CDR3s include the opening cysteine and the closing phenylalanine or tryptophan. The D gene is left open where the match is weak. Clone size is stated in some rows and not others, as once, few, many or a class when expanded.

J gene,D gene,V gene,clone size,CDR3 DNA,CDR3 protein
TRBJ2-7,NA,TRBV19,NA,TGTGCCAGTAGTATGCAGGGGAGCTCCTACGAGCAGTACTTC,CASSMQGSSYEQYF
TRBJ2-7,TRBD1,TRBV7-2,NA,TGTGCCAGCAGCTTAGCCACCGCGGACAGGAGGAATCTATCGGTCACCTACGAGCAGTACTTC,CASSLATADRRNLSVTYEQYF
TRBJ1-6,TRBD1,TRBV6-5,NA,TGTGCCAGCAGTTACACCTCCACGACAGGGTTTACCCTCCACTTT,CASSYTSTTGFTLHF
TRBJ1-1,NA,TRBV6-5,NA,TGTGCCAGCAGTTATCGATTACTACCCACGAACACTGAAGCTTTCTTT,CASSYRLLPTNTEAFF
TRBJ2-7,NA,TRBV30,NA,TGTGCCTGGACCCCGGGAGCCCCCTACGAGCAGTACTTC,CAWTPGAPYEQYF
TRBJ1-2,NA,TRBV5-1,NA,TGCGCCAGCAGCTTGGGGGGGCGCCGGTCCTATGGCTACACCTTC,CASSLGGRRSYGYTF
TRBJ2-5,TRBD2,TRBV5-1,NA,TGCGCCAGCAGCCTACGTGATAGCGGGGGGATACAAGAGACCCAGTACTTC,CASSLRDSGGIQETQYF
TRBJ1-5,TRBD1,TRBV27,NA,TGTGCCAGCAGGAAAACAAATGACAGGGTGATTGGCAATCAGCCCCAGCATTTT,CASRKTNDRVIGNQPQHF
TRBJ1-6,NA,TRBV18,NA,TGTGCCAGCTCACCGGCAGGACAGACCAATTCACCCCTCCACTTT,CASSPAGQTNSPLHF
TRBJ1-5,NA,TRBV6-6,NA,TGTGCCAGCACCGTAACCAGGGGAAATCAGCCCCAGCATTTT,CASTVTRGNQPQHF
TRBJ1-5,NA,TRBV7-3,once,TGTGCCAGCAGCTCCGGAGGAGGGACCTATCAGCCCCAGCATTTT,CASSSGGGTYQPQHF
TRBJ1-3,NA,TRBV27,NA,TGTGCCAGCAGTTTAGTCGGTTTCCCTGGAAACACCATATATTTT,CASSLVGFPGNTIYF
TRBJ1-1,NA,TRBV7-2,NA,TGTGCCAGCAGCTCTAGACTCGTGAACACTGAAGCTTTCTTT,CASSSRLVNTEAFF